This T cell receptor (beta chain) was documented in a study of CD8 T cells in Susac syndrome. Study-wide results and limits: Clonal expansion did not appear in Susac syndrome CD4+ T cell repertoires.

The CDR3 loop spans 13 amino acids. With 3 bases removed from V and 5 bases from J, the gap between germline ends came to 10 bases. The RNA input was roughly 0.45 to 1 ug, and it was reverse transcribed with random hexamers. TCR beta CDR3 was amplified by immunoSEQ multiplex PCR. This amplification extended across 54 Vbeta and 13 Jbeta segments. In TCRdb, the immunoSEQ multiplex PCR reads were re-called with MiXCR into one record per CDR3 protein. The table includes about 94,000 distinct CDR3 sequences, roughly 94% detected once. While CD8+ and CD4+ T cells were isolated negatively, TEMRA cells were enriched by FACS. Concerning this clonotype: The antigen remains undetermined.

The TCR originated in a human donor with Susac syndrome. The sequencing sample was made of CD4+ T cells from PBMCs. This rearrangement joins TRBV12-3 or TRBV12-4 to TRBJ1-1; D remains ambiguous. DNA of the CDR3: TGTGCCAGCAGTTTTCAGGAACTGACTGAAGCTTTCTTT. It yields the protein CASSFQELTEAFF.